A selection of T cell receptor beta chains follows, all from one sample in a study of human T cells and chemical hapten exposure. Using its own MiXCR run on the 5' RACE reads, TCRdb lists one record per CDR3 protein. The sample holds some 150,000 distinct CDR3 sequences; about 4.3% are singletons and the top ten take around 1.4%. Every receptor here comes from a female donor in good health. The CDR3 runs from the conserved cysteine through the conserved F or W. D genes are given only for firm matches. Size tells how often a clone was seen (once, few, many) or the class of an expanded clone, and some rows leave it out.

clone_size,j_call,cdr3_length,v_call,d_call,cdr3_aa,cdr3_nt
many,TRBJ1-2,13,TRBV2,TRBD1,CASGTGQNYGYTF,TGTGCCAGCGGGACGGGACAGAACTATGGCTACACCTTC
-,TRBJ1-5,13,TRBV27,-,CASSGSGGQPQHF,TGTGCCAGCAGTGGTTCGGGCGGCCAGCCCCAGCATTTT
few,TRBJ2-7,17,TRBV9,TRBD2,CASSHNPRGISPYEQYF,TGTGCCAGCAGCCATAACCCGCGGGGGATCTCCCCCTACGAGCAGTACTTC
many,TRBJ1-1,17,TRBV7-3,-,CASSLRSITGANSEAFF,TGTGCCAGCAGCTTAAGATCCATTACCGGGGCAAATTCTGAAGCTTTCTTT
many,TRBJ2-3,14,TRBV20-1,-,CSSSLTAYTDTQYF,TGCAGTTCATCTCTTACCGCTTACACAGATACGCAGTATTTT
-,TRBJ1-2,16,TRBV9,-,CASSPSSGGGDYGDTF,TGTGCCAGCAGCCCATCCAGTGGAGGGGGTGACTATGGCGACACCTTC
few,TRBJ2-1,13,TRBV5-1,-,CASSLEGSGEQFF,TGCGCCAGCAGCTTGGAGGGTTCGGGTGAGCAGTTCTTC
few,TRBJ1-5,15,TRBV12-3/TRBV12-4,-,CASSFSILPNQPQHF,TGTGCCAGCAGTTTTTCCATCTTGCCCAATCAGCCCCAGCATTTT
many,TRBJ2-1,13,TRBV3-1,-,CASSLPGDDEQFF,TGTGCCAGCAGCCTTCCAGGGGACGATGAGCAGTTCTTC
many,TRBJ2-5,12,TRBV7-2,-,CASSSVRGTQYF,TGTGCCAGCAGCTCAGTGCGGGGGACCCAGTACTTC
many,TRBJ1-1,12,TRBV27,-,CASSLSIGEAFF,TGTGCCAGCAGTTTATCGATTGGTGAAGCTTTCTTT
-,TRBJ2-1,16,TRBV7-2,TRBD2,CASSQGSGGCFNEQFF,TGTGCCAGCAGCCAAGGTAGCGGGGGGTGTTTCAATGAGCAGTTCTTC
many,TRBJ1-3,17,TRBV18,-,CASSPAGLYGSGNTIYF,TGTGCCAGCTCACCCGCGGGGCTCTACGGCTCTGGAAACACCATATATTTT
many,TRBJ1-2,13,TRBV20-1,-,CSASTAGDYGYTF,TGCAGTGCTAGTACTGCGGGCGACTATGGCTACACCTTC
-,TRBJ2-7,14,TRBV4-3,TRBD1,CASSLDRGLYEQYF,TGCGCCAGCAGCCTAGACAGGGGGCTTTACGAGCAGTACTTC
many,TRBJ2-3,18,TRBV5-4,TRBD2,CASSLGGLAGGRTDTQYF,TGTGCCAGCAGCTTGGGAGGACTAGCGGGGGGCCGCACAGATACGCAGTATTTT
many,TRBJ2-5,14,TRBV5-1,-,CASSGEGHGETQYF,TGCGCCAGCAGCGGAGAAGGACATGGAGAGACCCAGTACTTC
many,TRBJ1-2,15,TRBV3-1,-,CASSQEGRRWDGYTF,TGTGCCAGCAGCCAAGAAGGGCGCCGGTGGGATGGCTACACCTTC
-,TRBJ2-2,18,TRBV29-1,TRBD1,CSVEPHTGGQGNTGELFF,TGCAGCGTTGAACCTCACACAGGGGGACAGGGGAACACCGGGGAGCTGTTTTTT
many,TRBJ1-5,20,TRBV6-5,-,CASSYPRPRDGKFSNQPQHF,TGTGCCAGCAGTTACCCACGCCCCCGGGACGGGAAATTTAGCAATCAGCCCCAGCATTTT
many,TRBJ2-3,19,TRBV6-2/TRBV6-3,-,CASSYSSRLGAGITDTQYF,TGTGCCAGCAGTTACTCGAGTCGATTGGGAGCCGGGATCACAGATACGCAGTATTTT
many,TRBJ1-2,18,TRBV7-9,TRBD1,CASSRNRVGQGNDYGYTF,TGTGCCAGCAGCAGAAACCGGGTTGGACAGGGAAACGACTATGGCTACACCTTC
many,TRBJ1-5,13,TRBV11-1,-,CASSLRSAQPQHF,TGTGCCAGCAGCTTACGGTCGGCTCAGCCCCAGCATTTT
many,TRBJ2-5,14,TRBV7-3,-,CASSPTGRKETQYF,TGTGCCAGCAGCCCTACAGGCCGAAAAGAGACCCAGTACTTC
-,TRBJ1-3,17,TRBV6-6,-,CASRKVLQTVSGNTIYF,TGTGCCAGCAGAAAAGTTCTTCAGACGGTCTCTGGAAACACCATATATTTT
many,TRBJ1-2,14,TRBV4-2,-,CASSQAGDNYGYTF,TGTGCCAGCAGCCAAGCAGGGGACAACTATGGCTACACCTTC
many,TRBJ2-7,11,TRBV15,-,CATSELFEQYF,TGTGCCACCAGCGAGCTTTTCGAGCAGTACTTC
many,TRBJ1-5,15,TRBV4-2,-,CASSQDWSVPQPQHF,TGTGCCAGCAGCCAAGATTGGTCGGTTCCTCAGCCCCAGCATTTT
-,TRBJ1-2,14,TRBV19,-,CARNYPGANDGYTF,TGTGCCAGGAATTACCCGGGAGCTAACGATGGCTACACCTTC